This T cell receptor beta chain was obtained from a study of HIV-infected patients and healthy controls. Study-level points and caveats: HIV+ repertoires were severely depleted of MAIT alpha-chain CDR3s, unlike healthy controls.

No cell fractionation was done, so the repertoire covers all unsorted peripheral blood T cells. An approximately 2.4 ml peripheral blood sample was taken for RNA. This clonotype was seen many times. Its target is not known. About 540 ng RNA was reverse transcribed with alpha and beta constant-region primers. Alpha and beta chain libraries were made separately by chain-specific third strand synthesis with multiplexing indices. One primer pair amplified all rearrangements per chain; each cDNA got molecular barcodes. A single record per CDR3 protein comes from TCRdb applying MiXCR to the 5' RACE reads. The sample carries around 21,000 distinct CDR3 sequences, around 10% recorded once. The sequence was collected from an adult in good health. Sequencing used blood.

The chain's CDR3 is CASSGQGNRQFF. Written as DNA, the CDR3 is TGTGCCAGCAGCGGACAGGGGAATCGGCAGTTCTTC. The chain combines TRBV28 with TRBJ2-1; 9 nucleotides match TRBD1. The CDR3 is 12 amino acids. V lost 6 bases, J lost 12 bases, and 6 bases stayed unmatched. Germline lookup yields CDR1 MDHEN and CDR2 SYDVKM.